These 16 T cell receptor beta chains share one sample of origin, sequenced in a study of CD8+ T cells in alopecia areata. RNA extraction was followed by reverse transcription into cDNA, which acted as the sequencing template. Produced via immunoSEQ multiplex PCR; TCRdb's table is partial and in-frame only. This sample has around 34,000 clones, with approximately 58% found just once. The specimen sequenced was NKG2D-high CD8+ T cells sorted from blood. These receptors originate from a human donor with alopecia areata.

The table lists this clone with a few counts. This chain connects TRBV23-1 to TRBJ2-1; tentatively, D is TRBD2 (6 bases). TRBV23-1 is placed among ORFs of uncertain function. This CDR3 spans 17 amino acids. The ends were cut back, 6 bases at V and 5 bases at J, with 23 bases in the middle. The CDR3 loop reads CASRPWDSPDDNNEQFF. Here the CDR3 DNA reads TGCGCCAGCAGGCCCTGGGACTCCCCCGACGATAACAATGAGCAGTTCTTC.

This chain joins TRBV13 and TRBJ1-3; D uncertain. Trimming removed 0 bases at V and 0 bases at J, with 6 bases between. Germline CDR1 and CDR2: PRHDT and FYEKMQ (reference sequence). The CDR3 loop spans 15 amino acids. The CDR3 sequence is CASSLGRNSGNTIYF. CDR3 sequence (DNA): TGTGCCAGCAGCTTAGGACGGAACTCTGGAAACACCATATATTTT.

The chain combines TRBV11-2 with TRBJ2-7; D is undetermined. This CDR3 comprises 15 residues. CDR1 is SGHAT, CDR2 FQNNGV, per germline. V lost 0 bases, J lost 4 bases, and 13 bases lay in between. The CDR3 region is CASSLDRPAGYEQYF. In DNA, the CDR3 is TGTGCCAGCAGCTTAGATCGCCCTGCCGGTTACGAGCAGTACTTC.

The V call is TRBV14, the J call TRBJ2-3; 13 bases are shared with TRBD2. Trimming at V came to 3 bases and at J to 5 bases, leaving 8 bases not matched to a gene. Germline CDR1 SGHDN, CDR2 FVKESK. This CDR3 region has 17 residues. The CDR3 bases are TGTGCCAGCAGCCAGCGACTAGCGGGGGGAGGAGGAGATACGCAGTATTTT. Protein product: CASSQRLAGGGGDTQYF.

The rearrangement links TRBV7-9 to TRBJ2-6; no reliable D call. V lost 3 bases, J lost 4 bases, and 13 bases lay in between. The CDR3 totals 16 residues. Germline CDR1 SEHNR, CDR2 FQNEAQ (reference sequence). CDR3 protein: CASSFPQTSGANVLTF. Here the CDR3 DNA reads TGTGCCAGCAGCTTCCCCCAAACCTCAGGGGCCAACGTCCTGACTTTC.

Turning to this clone: At the DNA level, this CDR3 is encoded by other sequences in the same sample as well. V usage is TRBV4-1 and J usage is TRBJ1-4; D is unclear. The length of the CDR3 is 15 residues. Germline V gives CDR1 MGHRA, CDR2 YSYEKL. Trimming took off 1 base at V and 0 bases at J, with 6 bases between the two ends. For the CDR3, the DNA is TGCGCCAGCAGCCAAGTTGTTACAACTAATGAAAAACTGTTTTTT. Translation: CASSQVVTTNEKLFF.

The V call is TRBV7-9, the J call TRBJ2-7; D might be TRBD2 (5 bases). V dropped 1 base and J dropped 5 bases, with 15 bases sitting between them. The CDR3 consists of 15 residues. Germline-derived CDR1 and CDR2 are SEHNR and FQNEAQ (reference sequence). The CDR3 loop reads CASSLGPGMFDEQYF. The DNA of the CDR3 is TGTGCCAGCAGCTTAGGCCCCGGGATGTTCGACGAGCAGTACTTC.

This clone was counted between two and nine times. This chain joins TRBV27 and TRBJ2-7; TRBD2 matches 9 bases. After removal of 8 bases from V and 5 bases from J, the junction contained 16 bases not matched to a gene. Germline CDR1 MNHEY, CDR2 SMNVEV (reference sequence). The CDR3 has 16 residues. In DNA, the CDR3 is TGTGCCAGCCAGCATTCTCTGGGCGGGAGGGTAGACGAGCAGTACTTC. It is translated as CASQHSLGGRVDEQYF.

The chain is built from TRBV7-2 and TRBJ1-1, with D perhaps TRBD1 (5 bases). The CDR3 covers 14 residues. CDR1 and CDR2 from the germline V gene are SGHTA and FQGNSA. With 5 bases removed from V and 11 bases from J, the gap between germline ends came to 21 bases. Here the CDR3 reads CASSPSQGSLEAFF. The CDR3 DNA reads TGTGCCAGCAGCCCGAGCCAGGGTTCACTGGAGGCTTTCTTT.

V usage is TRBV27 and J usage is TRBJ2-5; D perhaps matches TRBD2 (5 bases). Trimming cost V 5 bases and J 6 bases, with 10 bases left between them. In germline, CDR1 is MNHEY, CDR2 SMNVEV (reference sequence). The CDR3 totals 12 residues. CDR3 protein: CASSAGGKTQYF. In DNA form, the CDR3 reads TGTGCCAGCAGTGCGGGTGGTAAGACCCAGTACTTC.

The CDR3 region has the DNA TGTGCCAGCAGCCGCTTAGTATCGGGGTTAGACTATGGCTACACCTTC. Amino acid sequence: CASSRLVSGLDYGYTF. The chain is built from TRBV7-6 and TRBJ1-2; D unclear. Germline-derived CDR1 and CDR2 are SGHVS and FNYEAQ. CDR3 length: 16 residues. The V end lost 5 bases, the J end lost 3 bases, and 19 bases lay between the germline ends.

Only a few counts were recorded for this clone. In nucleotides, the CDR3 is TGTGCCAGCAGCTTCCCGGGACAGGGTGTATACGAGCAGTACTTC. This sequence encodes CASSFPGQGVYEQYF. The chain recombines TRBV7-2 with TRBJ2-7; 9 bases match TRBD1. Germline assignment: CDR1 SGHTA and CDR2 FQGNSA. Germline trimming cut 3 bases from V and 4 bases from J; bases unmatched to any gene: 7. This CDR3 is 15 amino acids long.

This sequence joins TRBV13 and TRBJ2-7, with TRBD1 identical over 9 bases. V lost 10 bases and J lost 5; bases outside the gene matches: 9. This CDR3 contains 13 residues. Germline V CDR1 and CDR2: PRHDT, FYEKMQ (reference sequence). CDR3 nucleotide sequence: TGTGCCACCGAGGGACAGGGAGGCCACGAGCAGTACTTC. Amino acids: CATEGQGGHEQYF. The variable domain in full, completed from reference TRBV13 and TRBJ2-7, reads AAGVIQSPRHLIKEKRETATLKCYPIPRHDTVYWYQQGPGQDPQFLISFYEKMQSDKGSIPDRFSAQQFSDYHSELNMSSLELGDSALYFCATEGQGGHEQYFGPGTRLTVT.

The table lists this clone with a count of one. The chain has TRBV7-8 and TRBJ1-2; D gene unclear. The length of the CDR3 is 16 residues. The V gene's germline CDR1 is SGHVS and CDR2 FQNEAQ. Trimming stripped 4 bases from V and 2 bases from J, with 17 bases between. The CDR3 is CASSSGPGSPNYGYTF. CDR3 sequence (DNA): TGTGCCAGCAGCTCGGGTCCGGGCAGTCCCAACTATGGCTACACCTTC.

This clone was found many times. The rearrangement joins TRBV7-9 to TRBJ2-4; D uncertain. The germline V gene has CDR1 SEHNR and CDR2 FQNEAQ (reference sequence). The CDR3 runs 12 residues. The V end was cut by 4 bases, the J end by 5 bases, with 6 bases between. The CDR3 bases are TGTGCCAGCAGCTCCCTCCAAAACATTCAGTACTTC. As protein: CASSSLQNIQYF.

The chain links TRBV28 to TRBJ1-6, with D perhaps matching TRBD1 (6 bases). The CDR3 sequence is 16 residues long. The germline CDR1 and CDR2 sequences are MDHEN and SYDVKM. V was cut by 0 bases and J by 5 bases, with 11 bases left in between. The CDR3 loop reads CASSLWFGQNNSPLHF. Here the CDR3 DNA reads TGTGCCAGCAGTTTATGGTTTGGACAGAATAATTCACCCCTCCACTTT.